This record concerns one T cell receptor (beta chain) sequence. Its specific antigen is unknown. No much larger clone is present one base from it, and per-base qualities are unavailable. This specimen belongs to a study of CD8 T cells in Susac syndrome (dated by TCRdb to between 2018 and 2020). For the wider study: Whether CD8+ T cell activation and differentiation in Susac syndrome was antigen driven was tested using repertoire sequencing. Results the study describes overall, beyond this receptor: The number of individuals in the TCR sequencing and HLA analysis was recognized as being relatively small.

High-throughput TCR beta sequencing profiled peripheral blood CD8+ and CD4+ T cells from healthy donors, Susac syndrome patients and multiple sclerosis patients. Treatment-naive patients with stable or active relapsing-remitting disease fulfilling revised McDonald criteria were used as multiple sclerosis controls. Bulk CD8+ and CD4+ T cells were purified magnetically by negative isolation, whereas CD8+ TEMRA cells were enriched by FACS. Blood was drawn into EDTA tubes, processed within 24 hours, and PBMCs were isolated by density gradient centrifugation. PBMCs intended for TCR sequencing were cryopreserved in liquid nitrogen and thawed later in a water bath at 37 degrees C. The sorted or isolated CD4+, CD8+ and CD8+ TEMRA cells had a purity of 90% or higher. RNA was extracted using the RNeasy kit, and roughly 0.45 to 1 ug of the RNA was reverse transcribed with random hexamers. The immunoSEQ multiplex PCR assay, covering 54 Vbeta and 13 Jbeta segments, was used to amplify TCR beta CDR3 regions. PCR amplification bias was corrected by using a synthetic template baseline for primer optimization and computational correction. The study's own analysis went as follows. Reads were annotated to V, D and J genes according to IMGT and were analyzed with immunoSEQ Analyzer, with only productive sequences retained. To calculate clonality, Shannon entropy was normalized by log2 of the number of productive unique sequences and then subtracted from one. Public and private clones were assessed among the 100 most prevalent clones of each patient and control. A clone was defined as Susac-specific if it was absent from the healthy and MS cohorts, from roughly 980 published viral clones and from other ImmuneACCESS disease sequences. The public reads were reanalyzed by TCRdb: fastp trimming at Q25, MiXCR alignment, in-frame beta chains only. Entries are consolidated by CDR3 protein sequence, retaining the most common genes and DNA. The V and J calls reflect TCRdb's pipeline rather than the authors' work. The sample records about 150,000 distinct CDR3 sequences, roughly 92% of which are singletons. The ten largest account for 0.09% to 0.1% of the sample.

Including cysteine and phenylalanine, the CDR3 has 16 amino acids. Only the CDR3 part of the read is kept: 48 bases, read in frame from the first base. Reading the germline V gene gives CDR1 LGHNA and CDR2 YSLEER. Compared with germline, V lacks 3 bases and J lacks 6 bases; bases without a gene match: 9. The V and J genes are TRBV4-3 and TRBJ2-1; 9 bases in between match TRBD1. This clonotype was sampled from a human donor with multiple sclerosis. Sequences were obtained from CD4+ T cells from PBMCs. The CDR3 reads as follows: CASSQRPGQGGNEQFF. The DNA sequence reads TGCGCCAGCAGCCAGAGACCGGGACAGGGAGGCAATGAGCAGTTCTTC.